The entry below describes one T cell receptor (beta chain). The sample is drawn from a study of blood T cell repertoires in COVID-19. Across the study: PBMCs, B-cell-depleted T cells, or T cells provided the cDNA or gDNA that made up the material.

Germline assignment: CDR1 SGHRS and CDR2 YFSETQ. This CDR3 is 17 amino acids long. After removal of 0 bases from V and 2 bases from J, the junction contained 10 bases not matched to a gene. Under the authors' procedure: For nucleated cells, counts were estimated from reference gene primer amplification. Some clones are missing from TCRdb's copy, which holds only in-frame ones; the method was immunoSEQ multiplex PCR. That table is the source of V, J and clone size, and D and trimming were worked out from the DNA. Counted here are more than 55,000 clones, roughly 85% occurring once; the ten biggest clones make up roughly 32%.

The source of this sequence is a human donor in a cohort sampled during active COVID-19. Material for sequencing was peripheral blood. The chain links TRBV5-1 to TRBJ2-7; TRBD2 agrees at 8 bases. DNA of the CDR3: TGCGCCAGCAGCTTGGGTCGGCAGCGGGAGTTTACCTACGAGCAGTACTTC. It codes for CASSLGRQREFTYEQYF.